This TCR beta chain is from a study of blood T cells in healthy people across ages. Study-level results: Long-lived donors had more naive CD4+ cells and higher diversity than aged donors. TCR beta diversity, measured per million T cells, fell in a roughly linear way with age. For the donors, CMV status was unknown and possibly confounded expanded clonotype changes.

Next came a second PCR, run for about 7 to 12 cycles, which used a sample-barcoded 5' primer along with a J-beta primer mix. A template-switch adaptor with 12 random nucleotides tagged each cDNA molecule. TCRdb re-derived calls from the 5' RACE reads in MiXCR, one entry per CDR3 protein. The data hold 850,000 to 950,000 distinct CDR3 sequences, with less than 35% observed a single time. This clonotype was seen many times. Antigen unknown. This CDR3 has 16 residues. V was clipped by 1 base and J by 5 bases; unmatched bases: 10. The clonotype originates from a woman older than 75 in good health. The sequenced sample consisted of blood. The rearrangement uses TRBV12-3 or TRBV12-4 and TRBJ2-5, with 7 bases fitting TRBD1. The DNA for the CDR3 is TGTGCCAGCAGTTTAGGATCTACAGGGGCCCTTGAGACCCAGTACTTC. Translating gives CASSLGSTGALETQYF.